The clone carrying this T cell receptor (beta chain) turned up a few times. Its antigen remains unknown. Generation of TCR cDNA used 5'RACE template switching (which added a universal primer site and UMIs). One entry per CDR3 protein, called by TCRdb with MiXCR from the 5' RACE reads. Of roughly 260,000 distinct CDR3 sequences in the sample, 10% to 15% are singletons; the top ten hold roughly 0.5%. Trimming pared 4 bases from V and 5 bases from J, leaving 12 bases between. CDR1 and CDR2 (germline): SGHRS, YFSETQ. CDR3 length: 13 residues. The data were obtained in a study of T cells after yellow fever vaccination. Study details: The fractions with low cell numbers were processed using SMART-Seq v4 Ultra Low Input.

Study-level points and caveats: Primary-vaccination clones mostly resurfaced post-booster (less than 98% CD4, about 87% CD8). Clonotypes shared by both compartments, CD4 and CD8, made up a small share.

V and J are TRBV5-1 and TRBJ1-1; D is ambiguous. This TCR derives from a man between 25 and 39 years old who received the YFV17D yellow fever vaccine. Sequenced here: CD4+ T cells sorted from PBMCs, sampled 45 days after the yellow fever booster vaccination. CDR3 DNA: TGCGCCAGCAGCGTGGTGGCGAAGACTGAAGCTTTCTTT. This translates into CASSVVAKTEAFF.